This is a list of T cell receptor beta chains from one sample in a study of blood T cell repertoires in COVID-19. Sequencing was performed with immunoSEQ multiplex PCR; in TCRdb, only in-frame clones are kept and a portion is missing. The sample holds about 120,000 clones; roughly 89% are singletons and the top ten take about 19%. The material sequenced was peripheral blood. The receptors originated from a human donor with acute or convalescent COVID-19. The donor label of this sample is uncertain. Both conserved end residues are part of each CDR3. Fields, in order: V gene, D gene, clone size, J gene, CDR3 DNA, CDR3 protein. A D gene is named only where the DNA matches it firmly. Rows give clone size only sometimes, using once, few, many, or a class for an expanded clone.

V gene: TRBV5-6; D gene: TRBD1; clone size: NA; J gene: TRBJ2-7; CDR3 DNA: TGTGCCAGCAGCTACCTGGACAGGGTATCCTACGAGCAGTACTTC; CDR3 protein: CASSYLDRVSYEQYF
V gene: TRBV10-3; D gene: TRBD1; clone size: NA; J gene: TRBJ1-1; CDR3 DNA: TGTGCCATCAGTGAGTTGGGGACAGGGGAGAGCACTGAAGCTTTCTTT; CDR3 protein: CAISELGTGESTEAFF
V gene: TRBV11-2; D gene: NA; clone size: NA; J gene: TRBJ1-1; CDR3 DNA: TGTGCCAGCAGCTTAGTCGTAGCGAACACTGAAGCTTTCTTT; CDR3 protein: CASSLVVANTEAFF
V gene: TRBV7-9; D gene: NA; clone size: few; J gene: TRBJ2-1; CDR3 DNA: TGTGCCAGCACCCCCCGGGGCGGAGGGTCGCGAGAGCAGTTCTTC; CDR3 protein: CASTPRGGGSREQFF
V gene: TRBV30; D gene: TRBD1; clone size: once; J gene: TRBJ1-5; CDR3 DNA: TGTGCCTGGAGTTGGGACAGGAATCAGCCCCAGCATTTT; CDR3 protein: CAWSWDRNQPQHF
V gene: TRBV19; D gene: TRBD1; clone size: NA; J gene: TRBJ1-5; CDR3 DNA: TGTGCCAGTACCCCGACAGGGGTCTACAATCAGCCCCAGCATTTT; CDR3 protein: CASTPTGVYNQPQHF
V gene: TRBV10-3; D gene: NA; clone size: NA; J gene: TRBJ1-2; CDR3 DNA: TGTGCCATCAGTGAACAACTACACTATGGCTACACCTTC; CDR3 protein: CAISEQLHYGYTF
V gene: TRBV27; D gene: NA; clone size: NA; J gene: TRBJ1-1; CDR3 DNA: TGTGCCAGCAGTTTATTCCCCCCAATGGCCACTGAAGCTTTCTTT; CDR3 protein: CASSLFPPMATEAFF
V gene: TRBV7-2; D gene: TRBD2; clone size: NA; J gene: TRBJ2-4; CDR3 DNA: TGTGCCAGCAGCTTTCAGGGCTTAGCGGGGGAGGACATTCAGTACTTC; CDR3 protein: CASSFQGLAGEDIQYF
V gene: TRBV2; D gene: NA; clone size: NA; J gene: TRBJ2-2; CDR3 DNA: TGTGCCAGCAGTGATAAAGCAATCTTCACCGGGGAGCTGTTTTTT; CDR3 protein: CASSDKAIFTGELFF
V gene: TRBV3-1/TRBV3-2; D gene: NA; clone size: NA; J gene: TRBJ2-3; CDR3 DNA: TGTGCCAGCAGCCAGAACACCTGGGATACGCAGTATTTT; CDR3 protein: CASSQNTWDTQYF
V gene: TRBV6-6; D gene: NA; clone size: once; J gene: TRBJ1-5; CDR3 DNA: TGTGCCACCTACTACACGGGGAGCAATCAGCCCCAGCATTTT; CDR3 protein: CATYYTGSNQPQHF
V gene: TRBV28; D gene: TRBD1; clone size: NA; J gene: TRBJ1-5; CDR3 DNA: TGTGCCAGCAGTCCACAGGGGGGGGGTTATAGCAATCAGCCCCAGCATTTT; CDR3 protein: CASSPQGGGYSNQPQHF
V gene: TRBV27; D gene: TRBD2; clone size: NA; J gene: TRBJ2-7; CDR3 DNA: TGTGCCAGCGGGGAAGCGGGGGGGCCTTACGAGCAGTACTTC; CDR3 protein: CASGEAGGPYEQYF
V gene: TRBV7-9; D gene: TRBD1; clone size: once; J gene: TRBJ2-5; CDR3 DNA: TGTGCCAGCAGCTCCAGGGGGCGGCTAGGAGAGACCCAGTACTTC; CDR3 protein: CASSSRGRLGETQYF
V gene: TRBV28; D gene: NA; clone size: NA; J gene: TRBJ1-5; CDR3 DNA: TGTGCCAGCAGTCAACCGGAGGTCCTCAATAGCAATCAGCCCCAGCATTTT; CDR3 protein: CASSQPEVLNSNQPQHF
V gene: TRBV5-4; D gene: TRBD2; clone size: once; J gene: TRBJ2-3; CDR3 DNA: TGTGCCAGCAGCTTAGGACTAGCGGGAGGGTTCACAGATACGCAGTATTTT; CDR3 protein: CASSLGLAGGFTDTQYF
V gene: TRBV30; D gene: NA; clone size: NA; J gene: TRBJ2-7; CDR3 DNA: TGTGCCTGGAGGCCGGGGGCCTACGAGCAGTACTTC; CDR3 protein: CAWRPGAYEQYF
V gene: TRBV7-3; D gene: TRBD1; clone size: NA; J gene: TRBJ1-1; CDR3 DNA: TGTGCCAGCAGCCCGACAGGGTACACTGAAGCTTTCTTT; CDR3 protein: CASSPTGYTEAFF